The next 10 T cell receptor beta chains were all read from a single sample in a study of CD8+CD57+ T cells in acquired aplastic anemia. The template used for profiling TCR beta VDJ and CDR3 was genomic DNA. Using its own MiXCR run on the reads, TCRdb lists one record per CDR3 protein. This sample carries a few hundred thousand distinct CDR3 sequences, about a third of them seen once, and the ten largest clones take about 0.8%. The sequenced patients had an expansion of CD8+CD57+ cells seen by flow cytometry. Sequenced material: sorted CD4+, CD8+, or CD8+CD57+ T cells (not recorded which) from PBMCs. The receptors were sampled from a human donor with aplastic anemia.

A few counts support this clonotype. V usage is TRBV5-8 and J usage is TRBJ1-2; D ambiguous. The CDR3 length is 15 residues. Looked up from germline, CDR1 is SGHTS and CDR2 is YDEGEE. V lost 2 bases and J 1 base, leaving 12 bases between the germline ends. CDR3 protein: CASSFLRANNYGYTF. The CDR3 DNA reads TGTGCCAGCAGCTTCCTCCGAGCGAATAACTATGGCTACACCTTC.

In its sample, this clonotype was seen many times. CDR3 amino acids: CASNHRPNYGYTF. CDR3 DNA sequence: TGTGCCAGTAACCATCGGCCTAACTATGGCTACACCTTC. The rearrangement uses TRBV19 and TRBJ1-2; no firm D call. Per germline, CDR1 LNHDA and CDR2 SQIVND (reference sequence). V lost 7 bases and J 0 bases, leaving 9 bases between the germline ends. The CDR3 sequence is 13 residues long.

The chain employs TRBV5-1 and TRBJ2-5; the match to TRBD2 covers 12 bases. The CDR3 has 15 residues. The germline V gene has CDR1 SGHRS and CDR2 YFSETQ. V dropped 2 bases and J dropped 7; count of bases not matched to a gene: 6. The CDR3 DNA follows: TGCGCCAGCAGCTTACGACTAGCGGGAGAGGGGACCCAGTACTTC. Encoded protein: CASSLRLAGEGTQYF.

The CDR3 region has the DNA TGCAGCGCACTTGCCGGGACTTCCTACGAGCAGTACTTC. Its protein is CSALAGTSYEQYF. The V and J genes are TRBV29-1 and TRBJ2-7, with D possibly matching TRBD2 (6 bases). V was cut by 7 bases and J by 1 base, with 14 bases left in between. Germline CDR1 and CDR2: SQVTM and ANQGSEA. The CDR3 has 13 amino acids.

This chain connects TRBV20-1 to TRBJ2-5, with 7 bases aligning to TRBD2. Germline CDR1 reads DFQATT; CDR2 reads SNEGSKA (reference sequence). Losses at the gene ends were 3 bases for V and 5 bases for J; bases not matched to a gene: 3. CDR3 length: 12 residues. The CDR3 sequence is CSARTAGETQYF. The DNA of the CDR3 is TGCAGTGCTAGGACAGCGGGGGAGACCCAGTACTTC.

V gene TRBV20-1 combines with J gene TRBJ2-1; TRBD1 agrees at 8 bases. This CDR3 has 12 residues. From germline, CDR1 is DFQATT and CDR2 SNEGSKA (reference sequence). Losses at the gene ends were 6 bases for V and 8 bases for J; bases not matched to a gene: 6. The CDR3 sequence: CSAPTGADEQFF. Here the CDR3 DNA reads TGCAGTGCACCGACAGGGGCCGATGAGCAGTTCTTC.

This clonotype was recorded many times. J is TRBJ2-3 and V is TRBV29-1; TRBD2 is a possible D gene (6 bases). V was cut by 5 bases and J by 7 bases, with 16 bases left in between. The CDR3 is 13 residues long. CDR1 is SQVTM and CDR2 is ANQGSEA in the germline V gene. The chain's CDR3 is CSVISAAGYTQYF. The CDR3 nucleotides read TGCAGCGTTATTTCCGCCGCGGGGTATACGCAGTATTTT.

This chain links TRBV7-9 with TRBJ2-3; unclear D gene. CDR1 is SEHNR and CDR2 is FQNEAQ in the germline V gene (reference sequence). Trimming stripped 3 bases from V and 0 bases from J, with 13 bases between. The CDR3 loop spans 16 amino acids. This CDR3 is CASSFTAGASTDTQYF. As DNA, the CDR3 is TGTGCCAGCAGCTTCACGGCCGGTGCTAGCACAGATACGCAGTATTTT.

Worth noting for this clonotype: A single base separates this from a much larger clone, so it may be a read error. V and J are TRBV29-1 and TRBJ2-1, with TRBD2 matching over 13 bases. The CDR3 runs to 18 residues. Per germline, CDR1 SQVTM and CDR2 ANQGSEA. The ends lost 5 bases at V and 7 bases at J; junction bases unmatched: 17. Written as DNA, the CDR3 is TGCAGCGTTCGTGGCGCATTCCCGGGACTAGCGGGGAAAAATGAGCAGTTCTTC. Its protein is CSVRGAFPGLAGKNEQFF.

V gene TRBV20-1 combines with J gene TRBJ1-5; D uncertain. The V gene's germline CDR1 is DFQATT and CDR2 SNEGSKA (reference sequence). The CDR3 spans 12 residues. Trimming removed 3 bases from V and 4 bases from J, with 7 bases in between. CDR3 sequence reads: CSASSPNQPQHF. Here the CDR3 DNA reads TGCAGTGCTAGCTCACCTAATCAGCCCCAGCATTTT.